This T cell receptor (beta chain) derives from a study of sequential checkpoint blockade in melanoma. Looking at the study overall: Randomization was 1:1 between first-line nivolumab→ipilimumab and ipilimumab→nivolumab.

Documented treatment: randomized to nivolumab then ipilimumab (arm A) or the reverse (arm B). Patients had received no earlier DNA-damaging chemotherapy. PBMC sorting kept live CD3+CD8+ cells without CD19 or CD56. The method was immunoSEQ multiplex PCR; TCRdb's version includes in-frame clones alone and lacks a portion of them. The sample lists roughly 20,000 clones; about 66% were seen once. Sample: CD8+ T cells sorted from blood (inferred from file names), taken from a patient given nivolumab and ipilimumab in sequence. The sequence was obtained from a human donor with melanoma.

The CDR3 nucleotides are TGTGCCAGCAGCTTCGCCTTGGGCCCCCTGGGCGGCTACACCTTC. Encoded protein: CASSFALGPLGGYTF. The genes are TRBV7-9 and TRBJ1-2; D is undetermined. Germline lookup yields CDR1 SEHNR and CDR2 FQNEAQ (reference sequence). The germline V and J ends were trimmed by 3 bases and 8 bases, with 19 bases remaining between them. The CDR3 totals 15 residues. Complete variable domain (other parts from reference TRBV7-9 and TRBJ1-2): DTGVSQNPRHKITKRGQNVTFRCDPISEHNRLYWYRQTLGQGPEFLTYFQNEAQLEKSRLLSDRFSAERPKGSFSTLEIQRTEQGDSAMYLCASSFALGPLGGYTFGSGTRLTVV.